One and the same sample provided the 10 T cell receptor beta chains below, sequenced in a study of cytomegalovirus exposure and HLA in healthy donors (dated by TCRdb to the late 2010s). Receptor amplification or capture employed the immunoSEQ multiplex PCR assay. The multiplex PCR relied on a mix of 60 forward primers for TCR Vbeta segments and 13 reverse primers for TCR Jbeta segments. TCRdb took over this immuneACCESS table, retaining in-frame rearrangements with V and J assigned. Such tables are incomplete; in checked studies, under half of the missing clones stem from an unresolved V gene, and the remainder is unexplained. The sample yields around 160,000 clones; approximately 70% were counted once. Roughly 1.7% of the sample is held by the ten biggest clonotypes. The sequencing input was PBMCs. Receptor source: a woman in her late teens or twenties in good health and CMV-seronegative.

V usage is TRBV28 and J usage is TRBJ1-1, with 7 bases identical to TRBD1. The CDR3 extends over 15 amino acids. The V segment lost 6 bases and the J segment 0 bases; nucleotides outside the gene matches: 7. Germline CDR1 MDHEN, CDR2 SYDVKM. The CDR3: CASRTGTQMNTEAFF. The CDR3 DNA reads TGTGCCAGCAGGACAGGGACACAAATGAACACTGAAGCTTTCTTT.

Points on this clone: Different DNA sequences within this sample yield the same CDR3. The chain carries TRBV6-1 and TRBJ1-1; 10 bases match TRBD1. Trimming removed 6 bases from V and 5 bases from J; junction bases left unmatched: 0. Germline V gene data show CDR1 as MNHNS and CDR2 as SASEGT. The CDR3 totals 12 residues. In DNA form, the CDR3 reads TGTGCCAGCAGGGACAGGGGGACTGAAGCTTTCTTT. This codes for CASRDRGTEAFF.

The CDR3: CASSSWQGPAYGYTF. The CDR3 region has the DNA TGTGCCAGCAGCTCGTGGCAGGGTCCGGCCTATGGCTACACCTTC. The rearrangement links TRBV13 to TRBJ1-2; TRBD1 might be the D (5 bases). Germline V CDR1 and CDR2: PRHDT, FYEKMQ (reference sequence). The CDR3 is 15 amino acids. V gave up 4 bases and J gave up 4 bases, with 16 bases separating them.

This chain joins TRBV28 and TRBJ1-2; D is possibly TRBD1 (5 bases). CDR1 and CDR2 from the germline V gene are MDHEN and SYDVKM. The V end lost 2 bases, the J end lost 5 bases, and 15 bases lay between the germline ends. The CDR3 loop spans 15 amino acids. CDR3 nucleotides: TGTGCCAGCAGTTTAATAGGGGCCCTTCGGTATGGCTACACCTTC. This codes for CASSLIGALRYGYTF.

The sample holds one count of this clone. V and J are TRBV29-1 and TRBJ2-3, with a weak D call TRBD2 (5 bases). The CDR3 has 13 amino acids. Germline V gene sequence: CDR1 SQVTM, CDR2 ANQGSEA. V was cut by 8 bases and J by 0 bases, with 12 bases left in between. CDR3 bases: TGCAGCCATAGCTCGGGGAGCACAGATACGCAGTATTTT. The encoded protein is CSHSSGSTDTQYF.

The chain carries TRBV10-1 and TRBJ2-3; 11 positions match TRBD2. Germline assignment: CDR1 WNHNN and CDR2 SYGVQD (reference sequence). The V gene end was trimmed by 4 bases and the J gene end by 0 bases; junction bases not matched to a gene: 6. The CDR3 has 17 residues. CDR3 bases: TGCGCCAGCAGTGCCGGGACTAGCGGTCGTAGCACAGATACGCAGTATTTT. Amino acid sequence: CASSAGTSGRSTDTQYF.

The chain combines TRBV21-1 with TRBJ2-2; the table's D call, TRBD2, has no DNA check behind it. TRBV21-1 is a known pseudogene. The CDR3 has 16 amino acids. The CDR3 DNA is TGTGCCAGCAGCAAAGACCCACGGGGGAACACCGGGGAGCTGTTTTTT. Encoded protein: CASSKDPRGNTGELFF.

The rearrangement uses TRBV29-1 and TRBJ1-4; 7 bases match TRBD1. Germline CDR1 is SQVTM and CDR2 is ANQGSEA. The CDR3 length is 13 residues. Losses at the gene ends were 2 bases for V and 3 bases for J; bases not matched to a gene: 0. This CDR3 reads CSVETGANEKLFF. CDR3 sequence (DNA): TGCAGCGTTGAAACAGGGGCTAATGAAAAACTGTTTTTT.

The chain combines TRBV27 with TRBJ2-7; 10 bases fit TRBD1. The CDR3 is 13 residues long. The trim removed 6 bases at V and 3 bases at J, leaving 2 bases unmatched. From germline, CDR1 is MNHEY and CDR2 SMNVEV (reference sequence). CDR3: CASRGQGYYEQYF. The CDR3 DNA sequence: TGTGCCAGCAGGGGACAGGGGTACTACGAGCAGTACTTC.

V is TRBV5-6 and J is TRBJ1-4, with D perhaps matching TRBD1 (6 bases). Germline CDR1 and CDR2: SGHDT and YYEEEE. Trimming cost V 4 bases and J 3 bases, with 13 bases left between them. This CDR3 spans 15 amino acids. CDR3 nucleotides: TGTGCCAGCAGCCCCGGACAGATCCCTAATGAAAAACTGTTTTTT. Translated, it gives CASSPGQIPNEKLFF.